Here is one T cell receptor beta chain with its context. Its matching antigen is unknown. The data were produced by immunoSEQ multiplex PCR, yet TCRdb's version contains in-frame clones alone and is incomplete. The sample has some 140,000 clones; just under 85% are singletons. This CDR3 has 14 residues. CDR1 is SGHTA and CDR2 is FQGNSA in the germline V gene. V was pared by 5 bases and J by 3 bases, with 5 bases of the junction left unmatched. This record belongs to a study of cytomegalovirus exposure and HLA in healthy donors. General study results and limits: The classifier was said to identify cytomegalovirus status with high specificity and sensitivity.

What was sequenced was PBMCs. V and J are TRBV7-2 and TRBJ1-2, with 8 bases lining up with TRBD1. The sequence came from a woman younger than 45 in good health and CMV-seronegative. This CDR3 is CASSRGQDYYGYTF. The CDR3 DNA reads as TGTGCCAGCAGCCGGGGACAGGACTACTATGGCTACACCTTC.